The 26 T cell receptor beta chains reported below all come from one sample, sequenced in a study of blood T cell repertoires in COVID-19. The repertoire was sequenced with immunoSEQ multiplex PCR; TCRdb's copy has only in-frame clones and lacks some. The sample contains about 30,000 clones, 65% to 70% of which appear only once. Input material: peripheral blood. These receptors were obtained from a human donor in a cohort sampled during active COVID-19.

The V and J genes are TRBV18 and TRBJ2-2; D may be TRBD1 (7 bases). Trimming took off 3 bases at V and 5 bases at J, with 13 bases between the two ends. Germline CDR1 and CDR2: KGHSH and LQKENI. The CDR3 loop spans 15 amino acids. The CDR3 here is CASSPRQGGTGELFF. As DNA, the CDR3 is TGTGCCAGCTCACCGAGACAGGGAGGAACCGGGGAGCTGTTTTTT.

The rearrangement links TRBV11-3 to TRBJ2-7; perhaps TRBD1 as D (5 bases). CDR1 is SGHNT, CDR2 YENEEA, per germline. The ends were cut back, 0 bases at V and 5 bases at J, with 11 bases in the middle. The CDR3 is made up of 14 amino acids. CDR3 sequence (DNA): TGTGCCAGCAGCTTAGAAGGGGCCTCGCACGAGCAGTACTTC. Its protein product is CASSLEGASHEQYF. The whole variable domain, filled in from reference TRBV11-3 and TRBJ2-7, reads EAGVVQSPRYKIIEKKQPVAFWCNPISGHNTLYWYLQNLGQGPELLIRYENEEAVDDSQLPKDRFSAERLKGVDSTLKIQPAELGDSAVYLCASSLEGASHEQYFGPGTRLTVT.

V gene TRBV5-4 combines with J gene TRBJ2-7, with 10 bases matching TRBD1. This CDR3 is 14 amino acids long. From germline, CDR1 is SGHNT and CDR2 YYREEE (reference sequence). Trimming removed 3 bases from V and 4 bases from J; junction bases left unmatched: 4. Written as DNA, the CDR3 is TGTGCCAGCAGCTCTGACAGGGGGCTGTACGAGCAGTACTTC. Protein product: CASSSDRGLYEQYF. Filled out from reference TRBV5-4 and TRBJ2-7, the complete variable domain reads ETGVTQSPTHLIKTRGQQVTLRCSSQSGHNTVSWYQQALGQGPQFIFQYYREEENGRGNFPPRFSGLQFPNYSSELNVNALELDDSALYLCASSSDRGLYEQYFGPGTRLTVT.

The chain recombines TRBV7-6 with TRBJ2-5; TRBD2 aligns across 13 bases. The V gene end was trimmed by 3 bases and the J gene end by 10 bases; junction bases not matched to a gene: 14. The CDR3 runs 17 residues. Germline CDR1 is SGHVS and CDR2 is FNYEAQ. CDR3 loop: CASSFPGTSGAPLVQYF. The CDR3 DNA is TGTGCCAGCAGCTTCCCCGGGACTAGCGGGGCCCCCTTAGTCCAGTACTTC.

This clone was counted a single time. The chain combines TRBV6-6 with TRBJ2-1, with 7 bases matching TRBD1. The CDR3 runs to 14 residues. V lost 4 bases to trimming and J lost 14 bases; unmatched junction nucleotides: 14. The V gene's germline CDR1 is MNHNY and CDR2 SVGAGI (reference sequence). The DNA for the CDR3 is TGTGCCAGCAGTTGGACAGGAACGCATCCTCCGGAGTTCTTC. As protein: CASSWTGTHPPEFF.

This clone has a handful of counts. This chain joins TRBV25-1 and TRBJ1-5; 9 bases map to TRBD1. Trimming cost V 6 bases and J 7 bases; bases outside gene matches: 10. The CDR3 is 15 residues long. Germline CDR1 is MGHDK and CDR2 is SYGVNS. The CDR3 sequence is CASSPEGQGHQPQHF. As DNA, the CDR3 is TGTGCCAGCAGCCCCGAGGGACAGGGCCACCAGCCCCAGCATTTT.

The count of this clone is one. One junction end does not reproduce the germline sequence, and a read error may be involved. This rearrangement joins TRBV10-3 to TRBJ2-7; 9 nucleotides match TRBD1. Germline lookup yields CDR1 ENHRY and CDR2 SYGVKD. The CDR3 loop spans 12 amino acids. Here the CDR3 reads CAISEGGTGLSF. The CDR3, as DNA: TGTGCCATCAGTGAGGGCGGGACAGGGCTATCCTTC.

In this sample, this clone turned up once. V is TRBV4-3 and J is TRBJ2-5; 8 bases match TRBD1. The germline V gene encodes CDR1 LGHNA and CDR2 YSLEER. The J segment lost 9 bases and the V segment lost 5 bases, leaving 11 bases of the junction unmatched. The CDR3 runs 14 residues. Here the CDR3 reads CASSSSDRVGAQYF. The CDR3 DNA follows: TGCGCCAGCAGCTCCTCGGACAGGGTGGGAGCCCAGTACTTC.

J is TRBJ1-2 and V is TRBV18, with 7 positions matching TRBD1. Germline CDR1 reads KGHSH; CDR2 reads LQKENI. The CDR3 loop spans 16 amino acids. V shed 1 base and J 1 base; nucleotides not matched to a gene: 6. CDR3 residues: CASSPRGGQVNYGYTF. CDR3 DNA sequence: TGTGCCAGCTCACCACGAGGGGGCCAGGTTAACTATGGCTACACCTTC.

This chain joins TRBV5-1 and TRBJ2-5; D uncertain. The V gene's germline CDR1 is SGHRS and CDR2 YFSETQ. The length of the CDR3 is 15 residues. Trimming took 1 base from V and 2 from J, leaving 12 bases between them. CDR3: CASSLQGRGQETQYF. CDR3 sequence (DNA): TGCGCCAGCAGCTTGCAAGGAAGAGGTCAAGAGACCCAGTACTTC.

The chain joins TRBV9 to TRBJ2-1; possible D gene TRBD2, 6 bases. The V end was cut by 3 bases, the J end by 1 base, with 20 bases between. The CDR3 runs 18 residues. Germline CDR1 SGDLS, CDR2 YYNGEE. CDR3 DNA sequence: TGTGCCAGCAGCGGCGACCCCCAAAGCGGGTCTTCCTACAATGAGCAGTTCTTC. Translating it yields CASSGDPQSGSSYNEQFF. Using reference TRBV9 and TRBJ2-1 for the parts outside the CDR3, the full variable domain is DSGVTQTPKHLITATGQRVTLRCSPRSGDLSVYWYQQSLDQGLQFLIQYYNGEERAKGNILERFSAQQFPDLHSELNLSSLELGDSALYFCASSGDPQSGSSYNEQFFGPGTRLTVL.

The V call is TRBV18, the J call TRBJ2-1; TRBD2 matches at 9 bases. This CDR3 spans 20 amino acids. Germline lookup yields CDR1 KGHSH and CDR2 LQKENI. Trimming cost V 3 bases and J 5 bases; bases outside gene matches: 20. CDR3 residues: CASSPSLSRPGTSRNNEQFF. DNA of the CDR3: TGTGCCAGCTCACCTTCTTTGTCCCGACCCGGGACTAGCAGAAACAATGAGCAGTTCTTC.

This chain links TRBV2 with TRBJ2-5; 8 bases agree with TRBD1. CDR1 and CDR2 (germline): SNHLY, FYNNEI. The V gene end was trimmed by 8 bases and the J gene end by 5 bases; junction bases not matched to a gene: 10. CDR3 size: 14 residues. CDR3 coding DNA: TGTGCCAGCGGCCAGGGGGCGAGGGCCGAGACCCAGTACTTC. Protein product: CASGQGARAETQYF.

V usage is TRBV1 and J usage is TRBJ2-5; whether TRBD2, the table's D call, matches the DNA was not checked. TRBV1 is a recognized pseudogene. The CDR3 totals 16 residues. The DNA for the CDR3 is TGCACCAGCAGCCAAGGACTAGCGGGGGGGAGGGAGACCCAGTACTTC. Its protein product is CTSSQGLAGGRETQYF.

This chain connects TRBV5-1 to TRBJ2-3; D call uncertain. The CDR3 length is 12 residues. V was trimmed by 4 bases and J by 3 bases, leaving 6 bases between them. In germline, CDR1 is SGHRS, CDR2 YFSETQ. The DNA of the CDR3 is TGCGCCAGCAGCCGCGCTACAGATACGCAGTATTTT. It is translated as CASSRATDTQYF.

This chain connects TRBV20-1 to TRBJ2-1, with D unclear. V shed 6 bases and J shed 8 bases, with 11 bases lying between them. The CDR3 is 11 amino acids. CDR1 DFQATT and CDR2 SNEGSKA come from the germline V gene (reference sequence). The CDR3 DNA follows: TGCAGTGCCAGGTCAGGCGATGAGCAGTTCTTC. This translates into CSARSGDEQFF.

This chain uses TRBV18 with TRBJ1-5, with D possibly being TRBD1 (6 bases). With 3 bases removed from V and 4 bases from J, the gap between germline ends came to 13 bases. CDR1 is KGHSH, CDR2 LQKENI, per germline. The CDR3 contains 15 residues. In nucleotides, the CDR3 is TGTGCCAGCTCACCGATCGGCAGGGGAAATCAGCCCCAGCATTTT. Its translation is CASSPIGRGNQPQHF. Variable domain in full (rest from reference TRBV18 and TRBJ1-5): NAGVMQNPRHLVRRRGQEARLRCSPMKGHSHVYWYRQLPEEGLKFMVYLQKENIIDESGMPKERFSAEFPKEGPSILRIQQVVRGDSAAYFCASSPIGRGNQPQHFGDGTRLSIL.

The rearrangement joins TRBV4-3 to TRBJ1-2; 12 bases are a match to TRBD1. Germline V gene data show CDR1 as LGHNA and CDR2 as YSLEER. The CDR3 runs to 18 residues. The ends lost 2 bases at V and 4 bases at J; junction bases unmatched: 11. CDR3: CASSQSGGQGAVIYGYTF. The CDR3 DNA is TGCGCCAGCAGCCAAAGCGGGGGACAGGGGGCGGTAATCTATGGCTACACCTTC.

V is TRBV4-3 and J is TRBJ1-2, with 8 bases aligning to TRBD1. This CDR3 has 15 amino acids. Germline V lookup: CDR1 LGHNA, CDR2 YSLEER. J was trimmed by 7 bases and V by 1 base; bases with no gene match: 8. The CDR3 region is CASSQGQGADFGYTF. For the CDR3, the DNA is TGCGCCAGCAGCCAAGGGCAGGGGGCTGATTTTGGCTACACCTTC.

V is TRBV7-7 and J is TRBJ2-7, with a possible D match to TRBD2 (6 bases). The CDR3 is 13 residues long. Between the trimmed V and J ends, which lost 4 bases and 7 bases, there was a span of 14 bases. Germline-derived CDR1 and CDR2 are SSHAT and FNYEAQ (reference sequence). CDR3 amino acids: CASSWDLEGEQYF. The DNA for the CDR3 is TGTGCCAGCAGCTGGGACTTGGAGGGGGAGCAGTACTTC.

This chain uses TRBV5-1 with TRBJ2-7; 7 bases align to TRBD1. CDR3 length equals 14 residues. The V gene's germline CDR1 is SGHRS and CDR2 YFSETQ. J was trimmed by 3 bases and V by 0 bases; bases with no gene match: 3. The DNA of the CDR3 is TGCGCCAGCAGCTTGGGACAGGGAATCTACGAGCAGTACTTC. Translation: CASSLGQGIYEQYF.

The chain is built from TRBV5-1 and TRBJ2-2; D perhaps matches TRBD2 (5 bases). V gave up 1 base and J gave up 0 bases, with 7 bases separating them. Germline CDR1 reads SGHRS; CDR2 reads YFSETQ. The CDR3 covers 15 residues. In DNA, the CDR3 is TGCGCCAGCAGCTTGAATAGCGCGAACACCGGGGAGCTGTTTTTT. Protein sequence: CASSLNSANTGELFF.

This chain connects TRBV24-1 to TRBJ2-5; D possibly corresponds to TRBD2 (5 bases). The CDR3 covers 14 residues. CDR1 is KGHDR, CDR2 SFDVKD, per germline. Trimming shortened V by 4 bases and J by 8 bases, and 16 bases separated the two germline ends. CDR3 sequence reads: CATSESGLLGTQYF. The CDR3 DNA follows: TGTGCCACCAGTGAGTCCGGACTCCTAGGAACCCAGTACTTC.

The chain uses TRBV24-1 and TRBJ2-5; TRBD2 aligns across 8 bases. CDR3 size: 19 residues. After removal of 2 bases from V and 0 bases from J, the junction contained 13 bases not matched to a gene. The germline V gene encodes CDR1 KGHDR and CDR2 SFDVKD. CDR3 amino acids: CATSDSSGVAGLYQETQYF. The CDR3 region has the DNA TGTGCCACCAGTGATTCCTCGGGGGTAGCGGGGTTGTACCAAGAGACCCAGTACTTC.

This chain uses TRBV6-6 with TRBJ2-5, with 13 bases fitting TRBD2. Trimming took 7 bases from V and 5 from J; bases not matched to a gene: 10. The V gene's germline CDR1 is MNHNY and CDR2 SVGAGI (reference sequence). The CDR3 runs 16 residues. This CDR3 reads CASNQGTSGAAETQYF. The CDR3 bases are TGTGCCAGCAACCAAGGGACTAGCGGGGCGGCGGAGACCCAGTACTTC.

The chain links TRBV19 to TRBJ1-1, with D possibly matching TRBD1 (5 bases). CDR1 and CDR2 from the germline V gene are LNHDA and SQIVND (reference sequence). V was cut by 3 bases and J by 0 bases, with 8 bases left in between. The CDR3 length is 14 residues. CDR3 region: CASSIDSLNTEAFF. Here the CDR3 DNA reads TGTGCCAGTAGTATTGACAGCCTGAACACTGAAGCTTTCTTT.